This entry describes one T cell receptor beta chain. V was shortened by 1 base and J by 0 bases, with 7 bases between the two germline ends. This CDR3 is built from 14 residues. Germline CDR1 reads SGHTA; CDR2 reads FQGNSA. PCR was performed using 60 Vbeta and 13 Jbeta primers. The data were produced by immunoSEQ multiplex PCR, yet TCRdb's version contains in-frame clones alone and is incomplete. This sample has around 120,000 clones, with about 83% found just once. The sample belongs to a study of cytomegalovirus exposure and HLA in healthy donors. This clonotype originated in a man aged 25 to 40 in good health and CMV-seronegative. This chain links TRBV7-2 with TRBJ2-7; no reliable D call. The sequenced sample consisted of PBMCs. CDR3 protein: CASSLVESSYEQYF. The DNA of the CDR3 is TGTGCCAGCAGCTTAGTAGAGAGCTCCTACGAGCAGTACTTC.